The 18 T cell receptor beta chains listed next were all sequenced from one sample in a study of post-analysis software for immune sequencing data. General study findings and limits: Four or five TRBV segments, including TRBV5-6, TRBV5-1 and TRBV20-1, were more frequent in patients than controls.

Every TCR beta cDNA library bore unique molecular identifiers. One entry per CDR3 protein results from TCRdb running MiXCR on the PCR reads. The repertoire has 650,000 to 900,000 distinct CDR3 sequences, under 60% of them found once; the top ten carry around 4.7%. These receptors have no known antigen. Sequenced material: blood. These receptors originate from a girl under 18 with multiple sclerosis.

The genes are TRBV27 and TRBJ1-1; 8 positions match TRBD1. The CDR3 is 13 amino acids. Per germline, CDR1 MNHEY and CDR2 SMNVEV (reference sequence). The J segment lost 7 bases and the V segment lost 3 bases, leaving 4 bases of the junction unmatched. CDR3 coding DNA: TGTGCCAGCAGTTTCCCCGGGACAGGTGAAGCTTTCTTT. Protein sequence: CASSFPGTGEAFF.

The genes are TRBV20-1 and TRBJ2-1, with unresolved D. The J call is doubtful: the DNA matches TRBJ2-7 better. The CDR3 totals 15 residues. CDR1 and CDR2 (germline): DFQATT, SNEGSKA (reference sequence). This CDR3 reads CSAYPGSFFYNEQYF. The CDR3 DNA is TGCAGTGCTTATCCTGGCAGCTTCTTCTACAATGAGCAGTACTTC.

The J gene is TRBJ2-4, the V gene TRBV4-3, with D possibly being TRBD1 (6 bases). The J call may not be correct, given that the DNA end is closer to TRBJ2-5. Germline V gene lookup returns CDR1 LGHNA and CDR2 YSLEER. The CDR3 runs to 15 residues. The CDR3 sequence: CASSQDRGGMETQYF. As DNA, the CDR3 is TGCGCCAGCAGCCAAGATCGAGGGGGAATGGAGACCCAGTACTTC.

The genes are TRBV6-2 or TRBV6-3 and TRBJ2-7, with 7 bases lining up with TRBD1. The CDR3 length is 14 residues. The trim removed 4 bases at V and 2 bases at J, leaving 5 bases unmatched. Germline V gives CDR1 MNHEY, CDR2 SVGEGT. As DNA, the CDR3 is TGTGCCAGCAGTTTTAAGGGGACAGCCTACGAGCAGTACTTC. This codes for CASSFKGTAYEQYF.

CDR3 residues: CATSRDQGRTQYF. The CDR3 DNA follows: TGTGCCACCAGCAGAGATCAGGGACGCACGCAGTATTTT. The J gene is TRBJ2-3, the V gene TRBV15, with D perhaps given as TRBD1 or TRBD2 (5 bases each). V lost 0 bases to trimming and J lost 9 bases, with 10 bases between them. Germline CDR1 reads LNHNV; CDR2 reads YYDKDF (reference sequence). This CDR3 contains 13 residues.

This clonotype was recorded once. V and J are TRBV12-3 or TRBV12-4 and TRBJ1-2; D not resolved. The length of the CDR3 is 14 residues. Between the trimmed V and J ends, which lost 4 bases and 3 bases, there was a span of 12 bases. The CDR3, as DNA: TGTGCCAGCAGTTATCGAGTCTCGGACTATGGCTACACCTTC. As protein: CASSYRVSDYGYTF.

Concerning this clonotype: The final CDR3 position lacks the conserved phenylalanine or tryptophan, pointing to a likely read error. The chain has TRBV12-3 or TRBV12-4 and TRBJ2-4, with TRBD2 identical over 10 bases. The end of the DNA fits TRBJ2-7 better, so the J call may be wrong. The CDR3 loop spans 15 amino acids. CDR3 sequence: CASSGLAGAVHEQYL. The CDR3 DNA follows: TGTGCCAGCAGTGGGCTAGCGGGAGCGGTCCACGAGCAGTACTTA.

This rearrangement joins TRBV4-2 to TRBJ2-5, with D unclear. The J call is doubtful: the DNA matches TRBJ2-7 better. The V gene's germline CDR1 is LGHNA and CDR2 YNFKEQ. There are 15 residues in the CDR3. The CDR3 loop is CASSQELEGGYEQYF. CDR3 nucleotide sequence: TGTGCCAGCAGCCAAGAATTAGAAGGCGGCTACGAGCAGTACTTC.

In this sample, this clonotype turned up a few times. The chain joins TRBV2 to TRBJ2-5, with 7 bases aligning to TRBD1. The CDR3 has 15 residues. Germline trimming cut 6 bases from V and 5 bases from J; bases unmatched to any gene: 12. The germline V gene encodes CDR1 SNHLY and CDR2 FYNNEI. In nucleotides, the CDR3 is TGTGCCAGCAGAGCGACAGGGCGGGCCTCGGAGACCCAGTACTTC. This encodes CASRATGRASETQYF. Combining the CDR3 with reference TRBV2 and TRBJ2-5 gives the whole variable domain EPEVTQTPSHQVTQMGQEVILRCVPISNHLYFYWYRQILGQKVEFLVSFYNNEISEKSEIFDDQFSVERPDGSNFTLKIRSTKLEDSAMYFCASRATGRASETQYFGPGTRLLVL.

The CDR3 nucleotides read TGTGCCAGCAGCGTAGCGACTAGCGGGAGGACAGATACGCAGTATTTT. This encodes CASSVATSGRTDTQYF. The J gene is TRBJ2-3, the V gene TRBV9; TRBD2 aligns across 13 bases. After removal of 0 bases from V and 3 bases from J, the junction contained 1 base not matched to a gene. The CDR3 extends over 16 amino acids. Per the germline V gene, CDR1 is SGDLS and CDR2 is YYNGEE.

The rearrangement links TRBV5-1 to TRBJ2-7; maybe TRBD2 (5 bases). V was pared by 4 bases and J by 2 bases, with 7 bases between. Germline CDR1 SGHRS, CDR2 YFSETQ. This CDR3 is built from 12 residues. CDR3 in amino acids: CASSEGAYEQYF. The CDR3 DNA reads TGCGCCAGCAGCGAGGGAGCCTACGAGCAGTACTTC.

This clonotype was counted a few times. The chain carries TRBV27 and TRBJ1-2; TRBD1 aligns across 8 bases. In germline, CDR1 is MNHEY, CDR2 SMNVEV (reference sequence). CDR3 length: 16 residues. V dropped 4 bases and J dropped 7; count of bases not matched to a gene: 14. The CDR3 DNA follows: TGTGCCAGCAGTTCTCGGACAGGGAACCTCAAGGCTGGCTACACCTTC. Protein product: CASSSRTGNLKAGYTF.

The rearrangement uses TRBV5-1 and TRBJ2-7; D possibly uses TRBD1 or TRBD2 (5 bases each). V was cut by 8 bases and J by 4 bases, with 16 bases left in between. The CDR3 loop spans 13 amino acids. Germline V gene data show CDR1 as SGHRS and CDR2 as YFSETQ. CDR3 amino acids: CASKTGTAYEQYF. DNA of the CDR3: TGCGCCAGTAAAACCGGGACGGCTTACGAGCAGTACTTC.

The chain joins TRBV10-3 to TRBJ1-1, with TRBD1 matching 10 bases. Germline-derived CDR1 and CDR2 are ENHRY and SYGVKD. The trim removed 6 bases at V and 3 bases at J, leaving 7 bases unmatched. This CDR3 has 15 residues. CDR3 residues: CAIRRQGALDTEAFF. The DNA for the CDR3 is TGTGCCATCAGACGACAGGGGGCTCTGGACACTGAAGCTTTCTTT.

This chain connects TRBV9 to TRBJ1-2; 8 bases line up with TRBD1. V trimming: 3 bases; J trimming: 7 bases; junction bases outside the gene matches: 5. The germline V gene has CDR1 SGDLS and CDR2 YYNGEE. The CDR3 has 13 residues. Here the CDR3 DNA reads TGTGCCAGCAGCGCGACAGGGGTTTTTGGCTACACCTTC. It is translated as CASSATGVFGYTF. Variable domain in full (rest from reference TRBV9 and TRBJ1-2): DSGVTQTPKHLITATGQRVTLRCSPRSGDLSVYWYQQSLDQGLQFLIQYYNGEERAKGNILERFSAQQFPDLHSELNLSSLELGDSALYFCASSATGVFGYTFGSGTRLTVV.

The gene calls are TRBV29-1 and TRBJ2-1, with 7 bases aligning to TRBD2. V trimming: 0 bases; J trimming: 4 bases; junction bases outside the gene matches: 12. Looked up from germline, CDR1 is SQVTM and CDR2 is ANQGSEA. The CDR3 is made up of 17 amino acids. The CDR3 loop is CSVEDTESGEIYNEQFF. The CDR3 nucleotides are TGCAGCGTTGAAGACACAGAAAGCGGGGAGATTTACAATGAGCAGTTCTTC.

A few counts support this clonotype. The CDR3 DNA sequence: TGTGCCAGCAGTGCTACCGACAGTTCCTCCTACGAGCAGTACTTC. This translates into CASSATDSSSYEQYF. The rearrangement uses TRBV6-5 and TRBJ2-7, with TRBD1 as a possible D gene (5 bases). Germline CDR1 MNHEY, CDR2 SVGAGI. There are 15 residues in the CDR3. The V and J ends lost 5 bases and 0 bases respectively, with 14 bases between them.

A few counts support this clonotype. The genes are TRBV4-3 and TRBJ2-3, with TRBD2 matching over 10 bases. Germline trimming cut 0 bases from V and 5 bases from J; bases unmatched to any gene: 11. Germline V gives CDR1 LGHNA, CDR2 YSLEER. This CDR3 is 18 amino acids long. The CDR3 nucleotides read TGCGCCAGCAGCCAAGATACCCCAAATAGACTAGCGGGAGATACGCAGTATTTT. Protein sequence: CASSQDTPNRLAGDTQYF.